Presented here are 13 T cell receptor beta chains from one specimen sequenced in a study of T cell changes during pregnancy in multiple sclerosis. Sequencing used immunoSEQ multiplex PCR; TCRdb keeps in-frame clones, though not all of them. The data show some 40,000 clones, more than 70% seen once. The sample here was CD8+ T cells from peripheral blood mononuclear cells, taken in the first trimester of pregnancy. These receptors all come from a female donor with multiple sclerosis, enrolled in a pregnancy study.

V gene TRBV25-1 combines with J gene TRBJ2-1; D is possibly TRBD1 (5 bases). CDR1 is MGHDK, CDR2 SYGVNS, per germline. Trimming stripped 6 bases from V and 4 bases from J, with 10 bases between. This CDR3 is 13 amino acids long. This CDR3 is CASRDDSYNEQFF. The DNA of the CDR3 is TGTGCCAGCAGAGACGACAGTTACAATGAGCAGTTCTTC.

The CDR3 sequence is CASIGGAPFSNQPQHF. In DNA, the CDR3 is TGTGCCAGCATCGGAGGGGCCCCCTTTTCCAATCAGCCCCAGCATTTT. The V call is TRBV6-6, the J call TRBJ1-5; weak D call: TRBD1 (5 bases). CDR1 and CDR2 from the germline V gene are MNHNY and SVGAGI (reference sequence). V gave up 7 bases and J gave up 3 bases, with 19 bases separating them. The CDR3 length is 16 residues.

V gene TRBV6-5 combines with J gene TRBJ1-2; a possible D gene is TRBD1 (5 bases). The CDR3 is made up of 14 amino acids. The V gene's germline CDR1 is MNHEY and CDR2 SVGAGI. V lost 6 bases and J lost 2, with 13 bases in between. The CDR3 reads CASRTGGANYGYTF. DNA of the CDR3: TGTGCCAGCAGGACGGGAGGGGCCAACTATGGCTACACCTTC.

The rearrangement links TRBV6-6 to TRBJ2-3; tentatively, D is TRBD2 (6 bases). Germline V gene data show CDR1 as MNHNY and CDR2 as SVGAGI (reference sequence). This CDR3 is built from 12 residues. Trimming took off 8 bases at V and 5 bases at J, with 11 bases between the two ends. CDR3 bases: TGTGCCAGCTGCCCGGGGGAAGATACGCAGTATTTT. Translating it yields CASCPGEDTQYF.

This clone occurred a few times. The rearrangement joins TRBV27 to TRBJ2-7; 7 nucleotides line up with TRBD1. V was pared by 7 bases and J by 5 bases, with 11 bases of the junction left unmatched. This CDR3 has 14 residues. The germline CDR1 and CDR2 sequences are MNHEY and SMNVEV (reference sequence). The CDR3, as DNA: TGTGCCAGCACTTTTAATACAGGGGCCGACGAGCAGTACTTC. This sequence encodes CASTFNTGADEQYF.

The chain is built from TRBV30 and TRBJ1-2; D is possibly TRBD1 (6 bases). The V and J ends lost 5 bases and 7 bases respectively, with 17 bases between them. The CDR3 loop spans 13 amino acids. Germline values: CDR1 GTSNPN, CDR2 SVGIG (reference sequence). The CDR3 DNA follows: TGTGCCTGGGGCTTTGACAGGTTGGGTGGCTACACCTTC. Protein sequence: CAWGFDRLGGYTF.

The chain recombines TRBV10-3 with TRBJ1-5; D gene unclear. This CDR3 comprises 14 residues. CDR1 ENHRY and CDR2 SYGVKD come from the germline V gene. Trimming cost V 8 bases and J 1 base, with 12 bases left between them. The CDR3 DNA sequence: TGTGCCATCGGAGCTACGGAAAGCAATCAGCCCCAGCATTTT. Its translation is CAIGATESNQPQHF.

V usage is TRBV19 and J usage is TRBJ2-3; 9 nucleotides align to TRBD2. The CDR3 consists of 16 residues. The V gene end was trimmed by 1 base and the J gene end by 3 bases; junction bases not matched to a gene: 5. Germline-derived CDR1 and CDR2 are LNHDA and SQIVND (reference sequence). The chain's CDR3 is CASSIVGSGGTDTQYF. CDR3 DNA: TGTGCCAGTAGTATAGTCGGTAGCGGGGGTACAGATACGCAGTATTTT.

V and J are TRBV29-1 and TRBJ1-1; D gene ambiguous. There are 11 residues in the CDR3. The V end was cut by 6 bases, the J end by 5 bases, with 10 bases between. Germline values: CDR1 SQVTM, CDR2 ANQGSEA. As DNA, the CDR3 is TGCAGCGTCTACCTCGAGACTGAAGCTTTCTTT. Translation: CSVYLETEAFF.

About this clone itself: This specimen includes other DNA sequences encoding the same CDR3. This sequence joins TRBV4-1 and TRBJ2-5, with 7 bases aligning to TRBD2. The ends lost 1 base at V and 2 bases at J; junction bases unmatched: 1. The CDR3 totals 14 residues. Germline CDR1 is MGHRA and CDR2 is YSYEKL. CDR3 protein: CASSQVGGQETQYF. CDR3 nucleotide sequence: TGCGCCAGCAGCCAAGTGGGAGGGCAAGAGACCCAGTACTTC.

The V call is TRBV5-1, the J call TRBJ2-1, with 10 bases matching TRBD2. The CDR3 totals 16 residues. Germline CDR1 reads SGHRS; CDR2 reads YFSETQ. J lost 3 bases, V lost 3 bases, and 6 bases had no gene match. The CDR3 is CASSSRTSGHYNEQFF. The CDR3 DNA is TGCGCCAGCAGCTCGAGGACTAGCGGACACTACAATGAGCAGTTCTTC. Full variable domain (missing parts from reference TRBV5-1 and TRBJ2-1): KAGVTQTPRYLIKTRGQQVTLSCSPISGHRSVSWYQQTPGQGLQFLFEYFSETQRNKGNFPGRFSGRQFSNSRSEMNVSTLELGDSALYLCASSSRTSGHYNEQFFGPGTRLTVL.

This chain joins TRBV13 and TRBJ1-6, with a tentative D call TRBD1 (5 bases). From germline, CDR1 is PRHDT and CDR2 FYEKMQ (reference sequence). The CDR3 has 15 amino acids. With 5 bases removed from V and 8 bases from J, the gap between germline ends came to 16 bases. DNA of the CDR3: TGTGCCAGCAGCGGGCCGGGACTTTCGGATTCACCCCTCCACTTT. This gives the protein CASSGPGLSDSPLHF.

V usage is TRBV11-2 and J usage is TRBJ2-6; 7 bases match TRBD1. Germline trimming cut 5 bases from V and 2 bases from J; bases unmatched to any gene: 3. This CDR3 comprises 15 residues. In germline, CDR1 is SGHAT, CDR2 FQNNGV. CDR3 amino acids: CASSQGVTGANVLTF. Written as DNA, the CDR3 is TGTGCCAGCAGCCAGGGGGTTACTGGGGCCAACGTCCTGACTTTC.